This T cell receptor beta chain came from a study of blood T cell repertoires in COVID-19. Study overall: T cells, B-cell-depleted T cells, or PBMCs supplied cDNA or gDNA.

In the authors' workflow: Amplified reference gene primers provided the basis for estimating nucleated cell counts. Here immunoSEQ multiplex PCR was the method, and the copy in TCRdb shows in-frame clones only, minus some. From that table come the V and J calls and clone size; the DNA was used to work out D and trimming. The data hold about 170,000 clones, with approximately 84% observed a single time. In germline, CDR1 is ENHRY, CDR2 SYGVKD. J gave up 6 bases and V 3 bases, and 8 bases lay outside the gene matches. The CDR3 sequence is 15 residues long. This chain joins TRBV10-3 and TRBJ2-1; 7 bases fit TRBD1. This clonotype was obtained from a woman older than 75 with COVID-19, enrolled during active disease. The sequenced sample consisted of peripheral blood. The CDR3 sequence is CAISDLRQGSNEQFF. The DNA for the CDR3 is TGTGCCATCAGTGACCTAAGACAGGGTTCCAATGAGCAGTTCTTC.